One and the same sample provided the 9 T cell receptor beta chains below, sequenced in a study of T cell responses to AZD1222 COVID-19 vaccine (dated by TCRdb to the early 2020s). Library preparation was by the immunoSEQ multiplex PCR assay. TCRdb took over this immuneACCESS table, retaining in-frame rearrangements with V and J assigned. Such tables are incomplete; in checked studies, under half of the missing clones stem from an unresolved V gene, and the remainder is unexplained. The sample has some 170,000 clones on record, roughly 92% of them singletons. In total, the top ten clones hold 2.5% to 3% of the sample. Read against the paper, the sample's time point label means: baseline before first vaccination. The sequencing here drew on peripheral blood, taken on day 0 of AZD1222 vaccination. The receptors stem from an adult in good health.

This clone occurred once. V and J are TRBV12-3 or TRBV12-4 and TRBJ1-2; maybe TRBD1 (6 bases). V was shortened by 5 bases and J by 6 bases, with 13 bases between the two germline ends. The CDR3 length is 13 residues. The CDR3 loop is CASSLLQGDGYTF. In nucleotides, the CDR3 is TGTGCCAGCAGTCTATTACAGGGTGATGGCTACACCTTC.

This clone appeared a single time. The genes are TRBV25-1 and TRBJ2-3; no firm D call. Trimming left V 1 base short and J 8 bases short, with 13 bases between. The length of the CDR3 is 14 residues. Germline values: CDR1 MGHDK, CDR2 SYGVNS. This chain's CDR3 is CASSELVGRSTQYF. CDR3 bases: TGTGCCAGCAGTGAATTAGTGGGCCGTAGTACGCAGTATTTT.

The chain joins TRBV21-1 to TRBJ2-1; no check of the table's D call, TRBD1, against the DNA was made. TRBV21-1 is labeled a pseudogene. The CDR3 loop spans 16 amino acids. The CDR3 sequence is CASSKGVGRGYNEQFF. In nucleotides, the CDR3 is TGTGCCAGCAGCAAAGGGGTAGGCAGGGGGTACAATGAGCAGTTCTTC.

The rearrangement uses TRBV5-1 and TRBJ2-3; a possible D gene is TRBD1 (5 bases). V lost 3 bases, J lost 2 bases, and 16 bases lay in between. The CDR3 is made up of 16 amino acids. Germline CDR1 SGHRS, CDR2 YFSETQ. CDR3: CASSSYRRGLTDTQYF. The CDR3 DNA is TGCGCCAGCAGCTCCTACAGGAGAGGCCTCACAGATACGCAGTATTTT.

The chain uses TRBV28 and TRBJ2-7, with 9 bases matching TRBD1. The CDR3 loop spans 15 amino acids. Germline CDR1 is MDHEN and CDR2 is SYDVKM. Trimming cost V 6 bases and J 1 base; bases outside gene matches: 7. Written as DNA, the CDR3 is TGTGCCAGCAGAGGGACAGGGCTTTTTTCCTACGAGCAGTACTTC. It translates to CASRGTGLFSYEQYF.

The chain is built from TRBV28 and TRBJ1-3, with D possibly matching TRBD1 (5 bases). The CDR3 consists of 15 residues. Trimming took 6 bases from V and 1 from J, leaving 13 bases between them. Germline CDR1 is MDHEN and CDR2 is SYDVKM. The CDR3 here is CASSPPTASGNTIYF. The CDR3 DNA reads as TGTGCCAGCAGCCCCCCGACAGCTTCTGGAAACACCATATATTTT.

Details on this clone: Germline is not matched at one junction end, which may reflect a read error. CDR3 amino acids: CATSRDSTGGSF. The CDR3 region has the DNA TGTGCCACCAGCAGAGATTCGACCGGGGGAAGCTTC. The chain joins TRBV15 to TRBJ1-2, with D tentatively TRBD1 (5 bases). From germline, CDR1 is LNHNV and CDR2 YYDKDF (reference sequence). The CDR3 runs 12 residues.

The V call is TRBV7-6, the J call TRBJ1-2; TRBD1 agrees at 10 bases. The V gene end was trimmed by 6 bases and the J gene end by 5 bases; junction bases not matched to a gene: 12. The CDR3 totals 16 residues. From germline, CDR1 is SGHVS and CDR2 FNYEAQ. The CDR3 region has the DNA TGTGCCAGCAGTACCGGGACAGGGGATTCGAGTTATGGCTACACCTTC. This gives the protein CASSTGTGDSSYGYTF.

V usage is TRBV2 and J usage is TRBJ2-1; 7 bases map to TRBD2. The V and J ends lost 8 bases and 2 bases, in that order; junction bases with no gene match: 9. The CDR3 sequence is 15 residues long. Per the germline V gene, CDR1 is SNHLY and CDR2 is FYNNEI. DNA of the CDR3: TGTGCCAGCCTTCCCCGACTAGCCGCCTACAATGAGCAGTTCTTC. Protein product: CASLPRLAAYNEQFF.